This T cell receptor beta chain was recovered during a study of blood T cell repertoires in COVID-19. Study in general: Some COVID-19 samples were acute and others convalescent; all came from the United States, Italy and Spain.

The study recruited people aged roughly 18 to 95 years across around 23 US areas. The data were produced by immunoSEQ multiplex PCR, yet TCRdb's version contains in-frame clones alone and is incomplete. The data hold 210,000 or so clones, with about four fifths observed a single time. V was clipped by 8 bases and J by 4 bases, with 18 bases between them. The length of the CDR3 is 14 residues. Germline CDR1 is SGHTA and CDR2 is FQGNSA. The clonotype was recovered from a woman in her forties or fifties with acute COVID-19. The chain couples TRBV7-2 to TRBJ2-7, with D perhaps matching TRBD1 (6 bases). The sample was PBMCs or T cells enriched from blood (not recorded which). CDR3 in amino acids: CASRRTGFVYEQYF. CDR3 coding DNA: TGTGCCAGCCGACGCACAGGGTTCGTTTACGAGCAGTACTTC.